These 17 T cell receptor beta chains originate from one sample sequenced in a study of blood T cell repertoires in COVID-19. Some clones are missing from TCRdb's copy, which holds only in-frame ones; the method was immunoSEQ multiplex PCR. The sample has 47,000 or so clones, roughly 82% seen once; the top ten hold roughly 2.6%. The sample comprised peripheral blood. The receptor set was obtained from an older woman with acute or convalescent COVID-19.

This clone was detected a few times. This chain uses TRBV19 with TRBJ2-4; tentatively, D is TRBD2 (6 bases). The V gene's germline CDR1 is LNHDA and CDR2 SQIVND (reference sequence). The CDR3 covers 14 residues. This CDR3 reads CASLPGGAKNIQYF. The CDR3 DNA follows: TGTGCATCCCTCCCCGGGGGTGCCAAAAACATTCAGTACTTC. The whole variable domain, filled in from reference TRBV19 and TRBJ2-4, reads DGGITQSPKYLFRKEGQNVTLSCEQNLNHDAMYWYRQDPGQGLRLIYYSQIVNDFQKGDIAEGYSVSREKKESFPLTVTSAQKNPTAFYLCASLPGGAKNIQYFGAGTRLSVL.

The V gene is TRBV19, the J gene TRBJ2-5; 7 nucleotides match TRBD2. The CDR3 totals 14 residues. Trimming removed 3 bases from V and 4 bases from J; junction bases left unmatched: 5. Germline V gene lookup returns CDR1 LNHDA and CDR2 SQIVND (reference sequence). This chain's CDR3 is CASSIEGGGETQYF. The CDR3 DNA reads TGTGCCAGTAGTATTGAGGGCGGGGGAGAGACCCAGTACTTC.

This chain joins TRBV29-1 and TRBJ1-2; D not certain. Germline V gives CDR1 SQVTM, CDR2 ANQGSEA. CDR3 length equals 12 residues. The V and J ends lost 4 bases and 0 bases respectively, with 6 bases between them. CDR3 nucleotide sequence: TGCAGCGTTGTTACTACTAACTATGGCTACACCTTC. Its translation: CSVVTTNYGYTF.

J is TRBJ1-2 and V is TRBV2, with 8 bases aligning to TRBD1. The trim removed 6 bases at V and 1 base at J, leaving 4 bases unmatched. The germline CDR1 and CDR2 sequences are SNHLY and FYNNEI. The CDR3 extends over 14 amino acids. The CDR3 DNA sequence: TGTGCCAGCAGGCAGGGGGCGCGTAACTATGGCTACACCTTC. It yields the protein CASRQGARNYGYTF.

The CDR3 DNA sequence: TGTGCCAGCAGCTTAGGCGGGGTGAACACCGGGGAGCTGTTTTTT. It translates to CASSLGGVNTGELFF. The J gene is TRBJ2-2, the V gene TRBV7-3; TRBD2 might be the D (6 bases). Germline V CDR1 and CDR2: SGHTA, FQGTGA. Trimming removed 2 bases at V and 1 base at J, with 8 bases between. The CDR3 has 15 residues.

This chain's CDR3 is CASSFRGRSETQYF. As DNA, the CDR3 is TGTGCCAGCAGCTTCAGGGGGCGCTCTGAGACCCAGTACTTC. This rearrangement joins TRBV5-4 to TRBJ2-5; 8 bases are shared with TRBD1. CDR1 and CDR2 (germline): SGHNT, YYREEE (reference sequence). This CDR3 contains 14 residues. After removal of 2 bases from V and 5 bases from J, the junction contained 5 bases not matched to a gene.

The chain is built from TRBV4-1 and TRBJ1-6; D is unclear. The germline V and J ends were trimmed by 0 bases and 9 bases, with 6 bases remaining between them. CDR3 size: 13 residues. The germline CDR1 and CDR2 sequences are MGHRA and YSYEKL. The CDR3 nucleotides read TGCGCCAGCAGCCAAGATCGGTCTTCACCCCTCCACTTT. This sequence encodes CASSQDRSSPLHF.

This sequence joins TRBV28 and TRBJ1-1, with a weak D call TRBD1 (5 bases). The CDR3 runs to 16 residues. The germline V gene has CDR1 MDHEN and CDR2 SYDVKM. V was trimmed by 3 bases and J by 1 base, leaving 15 bases between them. CDR3 in DNA: TGTGCCAGCAGTTTGGGAATAGGGAGGGGGAACACTGAAGCTTTCTTT. This translates into CASSLGIGRGNTEAFF.

This rearrangement joins TRBV6-1 to TRBJ2-7; no reliable D call. V was pared by 2 bases and J by 8 bases, with 10 bases between. The CDR3 spans 12 residues. Germline V gives CDR1 MNHNS, CDR2 SASEGT. CDR3 sequence: CASSERQFQQYF. The CDR3 nucleotides are TGTGCCAGCAGTGAACGTCAGTTCCAGCAGTACTTC.

This rearrangement joins TRBV9 to TRBJ2-3, with TRBD2 matching 9 bases. The CDR3 is 15 residues long. Germline CDR1 and CDR2: SGDLS and YYNGEE. The ends lost 6 bases at V and 5 bases at J; junction bases unmatched: 10. For the CDR3, the DNA is TGTGCCAGCAACTTAGCGGGAGCTATTGGAGATACGCAGTATTTT. Translated, it gives CASNLAGAIGDTQYF.

This sequence joins TRBV5-1 and TRBJ2-5; D is perhaps TRBD1 (5 bases). Per germline, CDR1 SGHRS and CDR2 YFSETQ. CDR3 length: 16 amino acids. The germline V and J ends were trimmed by 0 bases and 4 bases, with 16 bases remaining between them. The chain's CDR3 is CASSLGGQGTGETQYF. In nucleotides, the CDR3 is TGCGCCAGCAGCTTGGGAGGTCAGGGTACGGGAGAGACCCAGTACTTC.

The count of this clone is one. The genes are TRBV27 and TRBJ2-1, with 8 bases aligning to TRBD1. Germline V gene data show CDR1 as MNHEY and CDR2 as SMNVEV (reference sequence). The CDR3 extends over 14 amino acids. V lost 6 bases, J lost 1 base, and 2 bases stayed unmatched. As DNA, the CDR3 is TGTGCCAGCAGACGGGACAGGTCCTACAATGAGCAGTTCTTC. The encoded protein is CASRRDRSYNEQFF.

The chain links TRBV6-4 to TRBJ2-3; 11 nucleotides agree with TRBD2. Per the germline V gene, CDR1 is MRHNA and CDR2 is SNTAGT. The ends lost 0 bases at V and 6 bases at J; junction bases unmatched: 2. The CDR3 is 15 residues long. The CDR3 spells CASSDSSGGADTQYF. The DNA for the CDR3 is TGTGCCAGCAGTGACTCTAGCGGGGGGGCCGATACGCAGTATTTT.

The chain combines TRBV19 with TRBJ2-2; 9 bases are a match to TRBD1. Trimming removed 4 bases from V and 7 bases from J; junction bases left unmatched: 7. The CDR3 extends over 15 amino acids. Looked up from germline, CDR1 is LNHDA and CDR2 is SQIVND (reference sequence). CDR3: CASSTLDRGIGELFF. DNA for the CDR3: TGTGCCAGTAGTACCTTGGACAGGGGTATCGGGGAGCTGTTTTTT.

This sequence joins TRBV21-1 and TRBJ2-7; TRBD1, the table's D call, was not compared with the DNA. TRBV21-1 is reported as a pseudogene. This CDR3 has 14 residues. The CDR3 reads CASSPRDIPYEQYF. The CDR3, as DNA: TGTGCCAGCAGCCCCCGGGACATCCCCTACGAGCAGTACTTC.

The V gene is TRBV9, the J gene TRBJ2-5, with 8 bases that match TRBD2. The CDR3 spans 15 residues. The germline gives CDR1 SGDLS, CDR2 YYNGEE. With V trimmed by 2 bases and J by 6 bases, 9 bases remained unmatched. CDR3 sequence reads: CASSVSAGVLKTQYF. The CDR3 coding sequence is TGTGCCAGCAGCGTTTCAGCGGGGGTTTTGAAGACCCAGTACTTC. Together with reference TRBV9 and TRBJ2-5, the CDR3 gives the full variable domain: DSGVTQTPKHLITATGQRVTLRCSPRSGDLSVYWYQQSLDQGLQFLIQYYNGEERAKGNILERFSAQQFPDLHSELNLSSLELGDSALYFCASSVSAGVLKTQYFGPGTRLLVL.

This chain connects TRBV9 to TRBJ1-1; 7 bases align to TRBD1. The CDR3 contains 15 residues. The germline V gene has CDR1 SGDLS and CDR2 YYNGEE. V trimming: 4 bases; J trimming: 5 bases; junction bases outside the gene matches: 11. The CDR3 DNA follows: TGTGCCAGCAGCAAAGGGTACCAGGGGGGTACTGAAGCTTTCTTT. Its protein product is CASSKGYQGGTEAFF.